This entry lists 31 T cell receptor beta chains sequenced from one sample in a study of control samples from healthy donors and cancer patients. Some clones are missing from TCRdb's copy, which holds only in-frame ones; the method was immunoSEQ multiplex PCR. The sample contains some 150,000 clones, about 90% of which appear only once. Input material: blood. The origin of the receptors is a man aged 18 to 30 in good health.

The rearrangement uses TRBV4-1 and TRBJ1-2; weak D call: TRBD1 (5 bases). V lost 0 bases to trimming and J lost 8 bases, with 13 bases between them. The V gene's germline CDR1 is MGHRA and CDR2 YSYEKL. This CDR3 has 14 residues. The CDR3 nucleotides read TGCGCCAGCAGCCAAGAAGGGGCGGACGGCGGCTACACCTTC. It translates to CASSQEGADGGYTF.

The V gene is TRBV6-5, the J gene TRBJ1-5; D is unresolved. The V end lost 4 bases, the J end lost 2 bases, and 9 bases lay between the germline ends. CDR1 and CDR2 (germline): MNHEY, SVGAGI. The CDR3 has 14 amino acids. The CDR3: CASSLWRGNQPQHF. CDR3 nucleotide sequence: TGTGCCAGCAGTTTGTGGAGAGGCAATCAGCCCCAGCATTTT.

The V and J genes are TRBV7-6 and TRBJ2-1, with no clear D. This CDR3 has 13 residues. V lost 5 bases to trimming and J lost 10 bases, with 15 bases between them. Germline loops: CDR1 SGHVS, CDR2 FNYEAQ. The CDR3: CASSHRGLGEQFF. The CDR3 nucleotides are TGTGCCAGCAGCCACCGTGGCCTGGGGGAGCAGTTCTTC.

The chain links TRBV6-6 to TRBJ1-6, with 8 bases identical to TRBD1. This CDR3 contains 15 residues. Germline V gene data show CDR1 as MNHNY and CDR2 as SVGAGI (reference sequence). J lost 8 bases, V lost 4 bases, and 7 bases had no gene match. CDR3 sequence (DNA): TGTGCCAGCAGTTCCCGGGACAGGCGGGATTCACCCCTCCACTTT. This sequence encodes CASSSRDRRDSPLHF.

The chain combines TRBV6-1 with TRBJ1-1; D gene uncertain. The CDR3 sequence is 14 residues long. Germline loops: CDR1 MNHNS, CDR2 SASEGT. V lost 0 bases to trimming and J lost 6 bases, with 11 bases between them. The CDR3 nucleotides read TGTGCCAGCAGTGAAGCGCGAGTAAGGGCTGAAGCTTTCTTT. Translation: CASSEARVRAEAFF.

The chain employs TRBV2 and TRBJ2-7; no clear D. Between the trimmed V and J ends, which lost 6 bases and 4 bases, there was a span of 7 bases. This CDR3 region has 11 residues. Per germline, CDR1 SNHLY and CDR2 FYNNEI. The CDR3 sequence: CASRVFYEQYF. The CDR3 nucleotides are TGTGCCAGCAGGGTTTTTTACGAGCAGTACTTC.

The chain carries TRBV2 and TRBJ1-4; 8 nucleotides line up with TRBD1. The CDR3 loop spans 17 amino acids. Germline V CDR1 and CDR2: SNHLY, FYNNEI. The V and J ends lost 1 base and 5 bases, in that order; junction bases with no gene match: 9. This chain's CDR3 is CASSEEGEGTGNEKLFF. The CDR3 DNA reads TGTGCCAGCAGTGAAGAGGGAGAAGGGACAGGCAATGAAAAACTGTTTTTT.

The sample holds one count of this clone. The chain combines TRBV19 with TRBJ2-2, with D uncertain. The CDR3 has 15 residues. Germline CDR1 LNHDA, CDR2 SQIVND (reference sequence). V lost 10 bases to trimming and J lost 0 bases, with 15 bases between them. The CDR3 bases are TGTGCCACCCATAGCAGAATCCCGAACACCGGGGAGCTGTTTTTT. This encodes CATHSRIPNTGELFF. The full variable domain, rest sourced from reference TRBV19 and TRBJ2-2, is DGGITQSPKYLFRKEGQNVTLSCEQNLNHDAMYWYRQDPGQGLRLIYYSQIVNDFQKGDIAEGYSVSREKKESFPLTVTSAQKNPTAFYLCATHSRIPNTGELFFGEGSRLTVL.

The gene calls are TRBV28 and TRBJ1-2, with D unclear. V dropped 6 bases and J dropped 4 bases, with 21 bases sitting between them. Looked up from germline, CDR1 is MDHEN and CDR2 is SYDVKM. This CDR3 spans 16 amino acids. CDR3: CASSGIQLTDTYGYTF. DNA of the CDR3: TGTGCCAGCAGCGGAATACAGTTAACAGATACCTATGGCTACACCTTC.

In its sample, this clone was seen a few times. The chain has TRBV4-2 and TRBJ2-3; maybe TRBD2 (6 bases). V lost 3 bases, J lost 2 bases, and 9 bases lay in between. In germline, CDR1 is LGHNA, CDR2 YNFKEQ. This CDR3 has 14 amino acids. The CDR3, as DNA: TGTGCCAGCAGCCAGGCGGGGTTCACAGATACGCAGTATTTT. Translated, it gives CASSQAGFTDTQYF.

This chain uses TRBV7-9 with TRBJ1-1, with unresolved D. CDR3 length: 12 residues. Germline V gives CDR1 SEHNR, CDR2 FQNEAQ (reference sequence). V gave up 5 bases and J gave up 8 bases, with 12 bases separating them. CDR3 sequence (DNA): TGTGCCAGCAGCCGCACCGACCTCGAAGCTTTCTTT. It specifies CASSRTDLEAFF.

V usage is TRBV27 and J usage is TRBJ2-7, with D unclear. Trimming removed 4 bases at V and 1 base at J, with 14 bases between. The CDR3 contains 15 residues. Germline CDR1 is MNHEY and CDR2 is SMNVEV (reference sequence). CDR3 in amino acids: CASSWQKKGSYEQYF. The CDR3 bases are TGTGCCAGCAGTTGGCAAAAAAAAGGGTCCTACGAGCAGTACTTC.

The genes are TRBV24-1 and TRBJ2-7; 11 bases fit TRBD2. CDR1 and CDR2 (germline): KGHDR, SFDVKD. Trimming at V came to 2 bases and at J to 4 bases, leaving 6 bases not matched to a gene. The CDR3 consists of 16 residues. The CDR3, as DNA: TGTGCCACCAGTGATTCACTAGCGGGGGATCCGTACGAGCAGTACTTC. As protein: CATSDSLAGDPYEQYF.

This chain uses TRBV5-6 with TRBJ1-5; D call uncertain. The germline CDR1 and CDR2 sequences are SGHDT and YYEEEE. V shed 5 bases and J shed 6 bases, with 18 bases lying between them. The CDR3 runs 15 residues. The CDR3 loop reads CASSHGFGESQPQHF. The CDR3 DNA sequence: TGTGCCAGCAGTCACGGTTTCGGGGAATCTCAGCCCCAGCATTTT. Based on the CDR3 plus reference TRBV5-6 and TRBJ1-5, the full variable domain is DAGVTQSPTHLIKTRGQQVTLRCSPKSGHDTVSWYQQALGQGPQFIFQYYEEEERQRGNFPDRFSGHQFPNYSSELNVNALLLGDSALYLCASSHGFGESQPQHFGDGTRLSIL.

The chain is built from TRBV9 and TRBJ1-2; D is undetermined. Germline-derived CDR1 and CDR2 are SGDLS and YYNGEE. This CDR3 region has 14 residues. The ends were cut back, 3 bases at V and 3 bases at J, with 12 bases in the middle. The CDR3 DNA reads TGTGCCAGCAGCGCGAGGAGAGTGGACTATGGCTACACCTTC. It translates to CASSARRVDYGYTF. Complete variable domain (other parts from reference TRBV9 and TRBJ1-2): DSGVTQTPKHLITATGQRVTLRCSPRSGDLSVYWYQQSLDQGLQFLIQYYNGEERAKGNILERFSAQQFPDLHSELNLSSLELGDSALYFCASSARRVDYGYTFGSGTRLTVV.

Points on this clone: Additional DNA sequences in this sample encode the identical CDR3. This chain uses TRBV18 with TRBJ1-1; 8 nucleotides agree with TRBD1. From germline, CDR1 is KGHSH and CDR2 LQKENI. V was clipped by 3 bases and J by 3 bases; unmatched bases: 3. This CDR3 comprises 14 residues. The CDR3 region is CASSPTGGDTEAFF. CDR3 sequence (DNA): TGTGCCAGCTCACCCACAGGGGGGGACACTGAAGCTTTCTTT.

The chain recombines TRBV30 with TRBJ2-7; the D call may be TRBD1 or TRBD2 (7 bases each). The CDR3 contains 15 residues. Trimming removed 3 bases at V and 2 bases at J, with 17 bases between. The V gene's germline CDR1 is GTSNPN and CDR2 SVGIG (reference sequence). CDR3 in DNA: TGTGCCTGGAGAGATGACCAGGGGGGGGCCTACGAGCAGTACTTC. Protein product: CAWRDDQGGAYEQYF.

This chain joins TRBV28 and TRBJ2-5, with 12 bases aligning to TRBD2. The germline gives CDR1 MDHEN, CDR2 SYDVKM. The CDR3 contains 16 residues. V lost 5 bases, J lost 5 bases, and 9 bases stayed unmatched. As DNA, the CDR3 is TGTGCCAGCAGTCTTCTTCTAGCGGGGGGGCGGGAGACCCAGTACTTC. Its translation: CASSLLLAGGRETQYF.

This rearrangement joins TRBV5-4 to TRBJ2-1; 16 nucleotides line up with TRBD2. After removal of 4 bases from V and 5 bases from J, the junction contained 6 bases not matched to a gene. Germline V lookup: CDR1 SGHNT, CDR2 YYREEE (reference sequence). The CDR3 spans 17 residues. The CDR3 DNA reads as TGTGCCAGCAGCCCCGGGACTAGCGGGGGGGGCGACAATGAGCAGTTCTTC. Protein product: CASSPGTSGGGDNEQFF.

This rearrangement joins TRBV6-4 to TRBJ2-2, with TRBD1 matching 8 bases. CDR3 length: 14 residues. In germline, CDR1 is MRHNA, CDR2 SNTAGT. Trimming took 6 bases from V and 0 from J; bases not matched to a gene: 0. In DNA form, the CDR3 reads TGTGCCAGCAGCAGGGGGCCGAACACCGGGGAGCTGTTTTTT. This sequence encodes CASSRGPNTGELFF.

The chain recombines TRBV28 with TRBJ2-4, with 10 nucleotides matching TRBD2. Trimming took 1 base from V and 5 from J; bases not matched to a gene: 5. CDR1 is MDHEN and CDR2 is SYDVKM in the germline V gene. This CDR3 has 16 amino acids. The CDR3 sequence is CASSLSTAGGQNIQYF. The DNA of the CDR3 is TGTGCCAGCAGTTTATCAACAGCGGGGGGGCAAAACATTCAGTACTTC.

The chain carries TRBV6-4 and TRBJ1-2, with TRBD1 matching 7 bases. V lost 3 bases to trimming and J lost 2 bases; unmatched junction nucleotides: 3. In germline, CDR1 is MRHNA, CDR2 SNTAGT. This CDR3 spans 14 amino acids. DNA of the CDR3: TGTGCCAGCAGTGAAGGGACAGCCAACTATGGCTACACCTTC. Amino acid sequence: CASSEGTANYGYTF.

The chain carries TRBV7-9 and TRBJ2-3; no clear D. CDR3 length: 15 amino acids. CDR1 and CDR2 (germline): SEHNR, FQNEAQ (reference sequence). With 2 bases removed from V and 3 bases from J, the gap between germline ends came to 12 bases. The DNA for the CDR3 is TGTGCCAGCAGCTTACCTTCACCACAAACAGATACGCAGTATTTT. The encoded protein is CASSLPSPQTDTQYF.

The DNA of the CDR3 is TGCGCCAGCAGCTTAAGAGGGGATAGCAATCAGCCCCAGCATTTT. This codes for CASSLRGDSNQPQHF. V and J are TRBV4-1 and TRBJ1-5; a weak D match, TRBD1 (5 bases). This CDR3 has 15 residues. In germline, CDR1 is MGHRA, CDR2 YSYEKL. V was shortened by 5 bases and J by 0 bases, with 11 bases between the two germline ends.

The J gene is TRBJ2-2, the V gene TRBV5-1, with D possibly matching TRBD1 (6 bases). Germline CDR1 is SGHRS and CDR2 is YFSETQ. CDR3 length: 13 residues. The V gene lost 4 bases and the J gene lost 5 bases, with 9 bases spanning the gap. The CDR3 bases are TGCGCCAGCAGCCTAGACAGGACCGGGGAGCTGTTTTTT. It yields the protein CASSLDRTGELFF.

The count of this clone is one. This chain joins TRBV5-1 and TRBJ2-7; possible D gene TRBD2, 7 bases. Trimming left V 4 bases short and J 5 bases short, with 16 bases between. The CDR3 runs to 14 residues. Germline V gene lookup returns CDR1 SGHRS and CDR2 YFSETQ. CDR3 DNA sequence: TGCGCCAGCAGCCAGGATGGGGGGGCTGACGAGCAGTACTTC. It encodes CASSQDGGADEQYF.

This clone occurred once. This rearrangement joins TRBV4-1 to TRBJ1-2; TRBD1 might be the D (5 bases). There are 14 residues in the CDR3. V was pared by 0 bases and J by 4 bases, with 9 bases between. Germline V gene data show CDR1 as MGHRA and CDR2 as YSYEKL. This CDR3 is CASSQEGVRYGYTF. The DNA for the CDR3 is TGCGCCAGCAGCCAAGAGGGGGTGCGCTATGGCTACACCTTC.

V gene TRBV6-2 or TRBV6-3 combines with J gene TRBJ1-1; the match to TRBD1 covers 7 bases. CDR1 is MNHEY, CDR2 SVGEGT, per germline. The CDR3 loop spans 13 amino acids. Losses at the gene ends were 3 bases for V and 8 bases for J; bases not matched to a gene: 6. The CDR3 loop is CASSYWDRKEAFF. The CDR3 DNA sequence: TGTGCCAGCAGTTATTGGGACAGAAAAGAAGCTTTCTTT.

This chain links TRBV19 with TRBJ1-6; 8 bases map to TRBD1. The germline V gene has CDR1 LNHDA and CDR2 SQIVND (reference sequence). CDR3 size: 17 residues. V lost 9 bases and J lost 10; bases outside the gene matches: 20. The CDR3 here is CASREQGVGTPWSPLHF. The CDR3, as DNA: TGTGCCAGCCGAGAACAGGGGGTGGGTACCCCATGGTCACCCCTCCACTTT.

CDR3: CASEAAPEETQYF. CDR3 nucleotide sequence: TGTGCCAGCGAGGCGGCCCCGGAGGAGACCCAGTACTTC. The chain is built from TRBV28 and TRBJ2-5; the D is unclear. The germline V gene encodes CDR1 MDHEN and CDR2 SYDVKM. The CDR3 has 13 amino acids. The ends were cut back, 8 bases at V and 5 bases at J, with 15 bases in the middle. Filled out from reference TRBV28 and TRBJ2-5, the complete variable domain reads DVKVTQSSRYLVKRTGEKVFLECVQDMDHENMFWYRQDPGLGLRLIYFSYDVKMKEKGDIPEGYSVSREKKERFSLILESASTNQTSMYLCASEAAPEETQYFGPGTRLLVL.

The V call is TRBV6-1, the J call TRBJ1-2; TRBD1 is a possible D gene (6 bases). Germline V gene data show CDR1 as MNHNS and CDR2 as SASEGT. The CDR3 sequence is 12 residues long. V was clipped by 0 bases and J by 8 bases, with 7 bases between them. This chain's CDR3 is CASSEAGTGYTF. CDR3 in DNA: TGTGCCAGCAGTGAAGCGGGGACAGGCTACACCTTC.